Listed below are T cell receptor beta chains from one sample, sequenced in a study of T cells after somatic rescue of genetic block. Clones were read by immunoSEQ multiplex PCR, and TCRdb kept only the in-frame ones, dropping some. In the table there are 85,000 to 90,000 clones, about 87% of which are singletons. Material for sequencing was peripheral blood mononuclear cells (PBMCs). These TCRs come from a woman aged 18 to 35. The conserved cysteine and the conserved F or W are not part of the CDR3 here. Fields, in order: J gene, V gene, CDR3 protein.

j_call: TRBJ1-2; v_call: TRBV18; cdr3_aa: ASSLIRTPVRTNYGYT
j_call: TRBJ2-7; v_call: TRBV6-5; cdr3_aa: ASSYLEFAPEQY
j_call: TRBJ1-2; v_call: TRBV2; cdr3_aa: AGRERDSTNYGYT
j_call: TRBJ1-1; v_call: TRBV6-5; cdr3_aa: ASSYRTENTEAF
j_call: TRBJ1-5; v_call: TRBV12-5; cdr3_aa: ASGLVLEAMGPNQPQH
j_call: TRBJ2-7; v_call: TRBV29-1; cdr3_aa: SGGTGSTYEQY
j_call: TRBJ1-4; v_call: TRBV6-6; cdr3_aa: ASSYPTGTNEKLF
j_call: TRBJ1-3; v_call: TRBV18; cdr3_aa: ASSPPTGFSGNTIY
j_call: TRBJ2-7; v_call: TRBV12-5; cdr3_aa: ASGLVVSGGPSEQY
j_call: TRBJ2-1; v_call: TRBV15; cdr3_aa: ATSRGGPGNEQF
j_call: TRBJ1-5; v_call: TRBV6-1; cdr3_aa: ASSEAPTAHSNQPQH
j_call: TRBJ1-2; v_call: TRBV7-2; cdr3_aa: ASSLDSYGYT
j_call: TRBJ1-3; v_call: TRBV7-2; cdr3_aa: ASSLTSARFDTIY
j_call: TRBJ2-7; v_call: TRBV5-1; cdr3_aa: ASSLPKGGVAYEQY
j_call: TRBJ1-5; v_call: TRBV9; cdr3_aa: ASSVGGIDNQPQH
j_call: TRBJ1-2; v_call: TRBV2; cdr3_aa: ASSSTTVHSYT
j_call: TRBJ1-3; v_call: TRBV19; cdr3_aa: ASSIQASSGNTIY
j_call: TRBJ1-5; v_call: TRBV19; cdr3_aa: ASSKGRGSNQPQH
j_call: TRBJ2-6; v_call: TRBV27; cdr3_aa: ASKTGTGLAGANVLT
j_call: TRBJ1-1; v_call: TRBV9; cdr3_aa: ASSPWGGPNTEAF
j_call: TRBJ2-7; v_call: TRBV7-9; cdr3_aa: ASSLAHGDEQY
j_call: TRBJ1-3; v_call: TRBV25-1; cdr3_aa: ASSEYSDRDRAGNTIY
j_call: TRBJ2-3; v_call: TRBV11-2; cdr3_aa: ASSLSSGDITNTQY
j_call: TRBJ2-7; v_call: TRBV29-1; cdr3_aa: SVGSGRTYEQY
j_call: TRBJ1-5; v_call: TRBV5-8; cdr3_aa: ASSFNLFNQPQH
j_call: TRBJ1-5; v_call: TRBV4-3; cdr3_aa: ASSQDMGAEEPQH
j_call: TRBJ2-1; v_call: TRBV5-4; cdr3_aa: ASSAGLFRRGEQF
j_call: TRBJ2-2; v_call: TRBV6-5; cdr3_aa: ASSYRTPNTGELF
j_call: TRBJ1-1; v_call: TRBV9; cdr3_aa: ASSKDGNEAF
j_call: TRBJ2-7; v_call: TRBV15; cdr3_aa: ATSRVRQGIAYEQY
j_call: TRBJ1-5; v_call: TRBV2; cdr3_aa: ASSEARGVQPQH
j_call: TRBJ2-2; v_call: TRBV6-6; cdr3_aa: ATIRDSHFPGELF
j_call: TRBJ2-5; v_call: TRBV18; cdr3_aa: ASSPEETQY
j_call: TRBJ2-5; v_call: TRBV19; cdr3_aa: ASSMVVAGVGETQY
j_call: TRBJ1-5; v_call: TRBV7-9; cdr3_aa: ASSLGGQPNQPQH
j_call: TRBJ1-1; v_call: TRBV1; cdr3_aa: TSSQDETGVNTEAF
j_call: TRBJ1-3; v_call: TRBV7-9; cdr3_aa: ASSLGEGENTIY
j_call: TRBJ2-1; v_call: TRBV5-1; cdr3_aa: ASSKTGDSYNEQF
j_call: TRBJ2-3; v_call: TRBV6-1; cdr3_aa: ASSGSGSSTDTQY
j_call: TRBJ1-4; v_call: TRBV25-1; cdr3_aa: ASSAPGPSEGKLF
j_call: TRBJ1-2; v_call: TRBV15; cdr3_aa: ATSREDSWGYT
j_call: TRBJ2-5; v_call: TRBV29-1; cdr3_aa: SGETSAMTQY
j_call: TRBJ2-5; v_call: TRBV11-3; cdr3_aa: ASSSDINQETQY
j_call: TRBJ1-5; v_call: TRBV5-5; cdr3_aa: ASSPDRVGQPQH
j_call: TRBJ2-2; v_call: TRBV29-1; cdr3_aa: SVVGTGNTGELF
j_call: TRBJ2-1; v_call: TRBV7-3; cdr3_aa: ASSSGRDEQF
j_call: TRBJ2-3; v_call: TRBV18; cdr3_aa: ASSPRTTRTDTQY
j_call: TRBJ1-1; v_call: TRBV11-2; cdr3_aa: ASSAFPRGGNTEAF
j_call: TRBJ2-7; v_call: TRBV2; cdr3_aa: ASRPGQGSHEQY
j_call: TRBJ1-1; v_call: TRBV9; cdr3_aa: ASSVKENTEAF
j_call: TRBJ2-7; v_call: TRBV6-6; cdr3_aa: ASSYSASTGAYEQY
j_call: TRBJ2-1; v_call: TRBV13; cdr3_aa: ASSSGLAGDNEQF